Below are 3 T cell receptor beta chains sequenced from a single sample in a study of OX40 agonist ivuxolimab in advanced cancers. TCRdb's table, derived via immunoSEQ multiplex PCR, lists solely in-frame clones and lacks some. The sample comprises more than 45,000 clones, approximately 91% of which are singletons, and roughly 7% rests with the top ten. Material: CD4+ or CD8+ T cells sorted from blood, obtained in a trial of the OX40 agonist ivuxolimab. The source of these receptors is an adult with an advanced solid tumor such as melanoma, head and neck, liver or kidney cancer.

The V call is TRBV5-4, the J call TRBJ1-2; possibly TRBD1 for D (6 bases). CDR1 is SGHNT and CDR2 is YYREEE in the germline V gene (reference sequence). This CDR3 has 14 amino acids. Between the trimmed V and J ends, which lost 3 bases and 1 base, there was a span of 10 bases. For the CDR3, the DNA is TGTGCCAGCAGCTCGGACAGCCTTAACTATGGCTACACCTTC. Translated, it gives CASSSDSLNYGYTF.

This chain uses TRBV9 with TRBJ1-5; D gene ambiguous. Germline V CDR1 and CDR2: SGDLS, YYNGEE. The CDR3 totals 15 residues. V was shortened by 0 bases and J by 0 bases, with 7 bases between the two germline ends. CDR3: CASSVDGYSNQPQHF. The CDR3 bases are TGTGCCAGCAGCGTAGATGGCTATAGCAATCAGCCCCAGCATTTT.

V is TRBV27 and J is TRBJ2-1; perhaps TRBD1 as D (6 bases). There are 16 residues in the CDR3. V lost 7 bases and J lost 0, with 16 bases in between. The germline gives CDR1 MNHEY, CDR2 SMNVEV (reference sequence). In DNA, the CDR3 is TGTGCCAGCACCGACTCAGGGGCTTTCTCCTACAATGAGCAGTTCTTC. Translating it yields CASTDSGAFSYNEQFF.